This TCR beta chain was recovered during a study of blood T cell repertoires in COVID-19. Study at large: Sample material is recorded as cDNA or gDNA derived from T cells, B-cell-depleted T cells, or PBMCs.

Trimming removed 3 bases from V and 8 bases from J, with 10 bases in between. The CDR3 contains 12 residues. Germline CDR1 and CDR2: LNHDA and SQIVND (reference sequence). A Seattle source enrolled patients during active infection and followed them longitudinally. In the original processing: For nucleated cells, counts were estimated from reference gene primer amplification. Measured with immunoSEQ multiplex PCR; TCRdb has only the in-frame clones, and not every one. V, J and clone size are those of that table, while D and trimming were read from the DNA. The sample consists of about 70,000 clones, approximately 90% of them appearing once.

Sequenced: peripheral blood. V gene TRBV19 combines with J gene TRBJ1-1; D is ambiguous. This TCR came from a man aged 50-60 years with COVID-19, enrolled during active disease. The CDR3 loop is CASSIRGREAFF. The CDR3 coding sequence is TGTGCCAGTAGTATTCGAGGGCGCGAAGCTTTCTTT.